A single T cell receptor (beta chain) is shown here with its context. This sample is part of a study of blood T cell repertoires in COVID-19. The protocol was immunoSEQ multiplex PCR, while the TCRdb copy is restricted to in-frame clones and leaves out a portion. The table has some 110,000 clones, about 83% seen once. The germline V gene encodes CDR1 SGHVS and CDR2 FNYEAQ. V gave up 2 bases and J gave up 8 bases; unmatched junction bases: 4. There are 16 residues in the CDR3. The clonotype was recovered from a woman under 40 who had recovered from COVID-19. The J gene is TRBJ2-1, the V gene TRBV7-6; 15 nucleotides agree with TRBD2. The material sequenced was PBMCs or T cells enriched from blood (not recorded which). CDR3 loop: CASSLTGTSGRYEQFF. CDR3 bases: TGTGCCAGCAGCTTAACAGGGACTAGCGGGAGGTATGAGCAGTTCTTC.